This T cell receptor (beta chain) was retrieved from a study of response to subunit inactivated influenza vaccine. This CDR3 is built from 17 residues. CDR1 SEHNR and CDR2 FQNEAQ come from the germline V gene (reference sequence). Trimming left V 2 bases short and J 1 base short, with 17 bases between. TCRdb passed the RT-PCR reads through MiXCR, listing each CDR3 protein once. Of more than 400,000 distinct CDR3 sequences detected, over 9.5% appear once; the ten largest clones hold 10% to 15%. The specimen comprised PBMCs from blood, sampled 45 days after vaccination. The chain is built from TRBV7-9 and TRBJ1-1; no reliable D call. This TCR came from a middle-aged man who received an inactivated influenza vaccine. The CDR3 region has the DNA TGTGCCAGCAGCTTATATGGCAAGCCCCCGAAGAACACTGAAGCTTTCTTT. Translated: CASSLYGKPPKNTEAFF.